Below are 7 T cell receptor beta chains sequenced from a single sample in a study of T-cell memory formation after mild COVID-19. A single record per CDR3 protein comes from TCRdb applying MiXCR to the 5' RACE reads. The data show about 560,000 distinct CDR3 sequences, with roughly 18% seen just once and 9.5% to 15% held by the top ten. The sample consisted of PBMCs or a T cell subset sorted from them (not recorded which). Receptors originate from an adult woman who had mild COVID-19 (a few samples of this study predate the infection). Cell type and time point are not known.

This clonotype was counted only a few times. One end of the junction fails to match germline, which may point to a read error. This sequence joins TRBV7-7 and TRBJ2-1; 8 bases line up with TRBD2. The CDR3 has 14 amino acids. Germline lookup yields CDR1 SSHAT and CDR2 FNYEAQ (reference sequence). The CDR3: CASSLNSGGYEQFF. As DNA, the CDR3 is TGTGCTAGCAGCTTAAATTCGGGAGGGTATGAGCAGTTCTTC.

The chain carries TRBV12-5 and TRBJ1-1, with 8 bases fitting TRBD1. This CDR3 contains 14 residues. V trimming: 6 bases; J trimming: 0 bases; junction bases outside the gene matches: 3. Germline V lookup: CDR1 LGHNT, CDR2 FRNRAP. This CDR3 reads CASGPDRVNTEAFF. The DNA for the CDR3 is TGTGCTAGTGGCCCGGACAGGGTGAACACTGAAGCTTTCTTT.

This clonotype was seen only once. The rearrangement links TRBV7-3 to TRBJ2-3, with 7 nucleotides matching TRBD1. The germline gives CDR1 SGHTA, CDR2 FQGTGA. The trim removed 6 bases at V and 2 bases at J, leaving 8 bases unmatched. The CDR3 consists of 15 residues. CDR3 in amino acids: CASSPGTANTDTQYF. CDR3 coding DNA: TGTGCCAGCAGTCCCGGGACAGCGAACACAGATACGCAGTATTTT.

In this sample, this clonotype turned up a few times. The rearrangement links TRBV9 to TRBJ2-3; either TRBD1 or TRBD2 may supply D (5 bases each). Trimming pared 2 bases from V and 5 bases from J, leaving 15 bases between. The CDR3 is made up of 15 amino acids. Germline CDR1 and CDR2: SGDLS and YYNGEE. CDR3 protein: CASSVDGTPGDTQYF. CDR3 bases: TGTGCCAGCAGCGTCGACGGGACCCCGGGAGATACGCAGTATTTT.

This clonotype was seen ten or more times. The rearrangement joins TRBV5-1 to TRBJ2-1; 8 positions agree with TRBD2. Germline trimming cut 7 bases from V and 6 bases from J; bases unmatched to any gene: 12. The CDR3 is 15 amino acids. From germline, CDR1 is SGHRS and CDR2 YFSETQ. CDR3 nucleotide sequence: TGCGCCAGCGTACAGGGTAGCGGGATTATCAATGAGCAGTTCTTC. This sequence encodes CASVQGSGIINEQFF. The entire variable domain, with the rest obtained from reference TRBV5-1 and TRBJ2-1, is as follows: KAGVTQTPRYLIKTRGQQVTLSCSPISGHRSVSWYQQTPGQGLQFLFEYFSETQRNKGNFPGRFSGRQFSNSRSEMNVSTLELGDSALYLCASVQGSGIINEQFFGPGTRLTVL.

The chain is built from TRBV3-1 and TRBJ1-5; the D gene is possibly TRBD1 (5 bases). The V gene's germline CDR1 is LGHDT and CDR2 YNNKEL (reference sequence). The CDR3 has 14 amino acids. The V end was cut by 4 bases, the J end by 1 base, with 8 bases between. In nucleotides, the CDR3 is TGTGCCAGCAGCCCGGGACGGAGCAATCAGCCCCAGCATTTT. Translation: CASSPGRSNQPQHF.

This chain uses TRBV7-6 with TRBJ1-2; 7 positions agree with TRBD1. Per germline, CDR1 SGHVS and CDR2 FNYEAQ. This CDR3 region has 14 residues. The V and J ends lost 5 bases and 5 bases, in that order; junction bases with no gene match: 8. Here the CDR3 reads CASSPSTGNYGYTF. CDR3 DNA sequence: TGTGCCAGCAGCCCGTCGACAGGGAATTATGGCTACACCTTC.